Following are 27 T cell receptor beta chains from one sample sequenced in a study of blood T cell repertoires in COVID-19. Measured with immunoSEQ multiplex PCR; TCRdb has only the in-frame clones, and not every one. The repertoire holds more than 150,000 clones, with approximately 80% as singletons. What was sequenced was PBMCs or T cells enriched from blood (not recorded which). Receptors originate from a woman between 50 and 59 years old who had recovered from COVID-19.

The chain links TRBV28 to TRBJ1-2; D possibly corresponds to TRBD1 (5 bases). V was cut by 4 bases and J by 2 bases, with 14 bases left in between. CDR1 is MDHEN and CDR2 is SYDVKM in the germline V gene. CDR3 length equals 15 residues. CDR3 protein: CASSSTGVVNYGYTF. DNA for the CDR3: TGTGCCAGCAGTTCGACGGGGGTAGTAAACTATGGCTACACCTTC.

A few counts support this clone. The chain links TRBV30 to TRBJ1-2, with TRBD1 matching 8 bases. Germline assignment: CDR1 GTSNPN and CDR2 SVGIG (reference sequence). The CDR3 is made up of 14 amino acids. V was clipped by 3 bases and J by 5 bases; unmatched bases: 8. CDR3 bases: TGTGCCTGGAGCACCAGGGGGCGTGCGTATGGCTACACCTTC. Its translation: CAWSTRGRAYGYTF. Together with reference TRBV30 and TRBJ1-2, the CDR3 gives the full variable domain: SQTIHQWPATLVQPVGSPLSLECTVEGTSNPNLYWYRQAAGRGLQLLFYSVGIGQISSEVPQNLSASRPQDRQFILSSKKLLLSDSGFYLCAWSTRGRAYGYTFGSGTRLTVV.

CDR3 nucleotide sequence: TGTGCCTCACACAGGGGATCCGGCACCGGGGAGCTGTTTTTT. Amino acids: CASHRGSGTGELFF. V gene TRBV30 combines with J gene TRBJ2-2; 7 bases agree with TRBD1. The CDR3 is 14 amino acids. J lost 4 bases, V lost 7 bases, and 9 bases had no gene match. The germline V gene has CDR1 GTSNPN and CDR2 SVGIG (reference sequence).

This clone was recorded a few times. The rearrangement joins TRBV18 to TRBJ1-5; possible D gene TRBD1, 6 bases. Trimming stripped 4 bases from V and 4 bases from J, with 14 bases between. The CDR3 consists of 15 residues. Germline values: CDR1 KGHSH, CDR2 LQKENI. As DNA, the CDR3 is TGTGCCAGCTCACAAAACTCAGGGGAGAATCAGCCCCAGCATTTT. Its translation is CASSQNSGENQPQHF.

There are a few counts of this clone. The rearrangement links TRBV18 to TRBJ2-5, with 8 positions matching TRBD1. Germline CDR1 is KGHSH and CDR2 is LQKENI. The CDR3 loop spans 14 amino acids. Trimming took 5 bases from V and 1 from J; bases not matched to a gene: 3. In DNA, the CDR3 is TGTGCCAGCTCATCGACAGGGGCCCAAGAGACCCAGTACTTC. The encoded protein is CASSSTGAQETQYF.

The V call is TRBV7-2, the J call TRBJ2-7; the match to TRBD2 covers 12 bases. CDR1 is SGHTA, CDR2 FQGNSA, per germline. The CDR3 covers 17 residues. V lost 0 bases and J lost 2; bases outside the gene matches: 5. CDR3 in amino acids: CASSLATSGSPPYEQYF. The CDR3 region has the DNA TGTGCCAGCAGCTTAGCGACTAGCGGGAGCCCGCCCTACGAGCAGTACTTC.

CDR3 loop: CASRGQGTTEAFF. In DNA, the CDR3 is TGTGCCAGCAGAGGACAGGGGACGACTGAAGCTTTCTTT. The chain recombines TRBV28 with TRBJ1-1, with TRBD1 matching over 9 bases. With 6 bases clipped from V and 5 bases from J, the junction kept 4 bases outside the gene matches. This CDR3 has 13 amino acids. Germline loops: CDR1 MDHEN, CDR2 SYDVKM.

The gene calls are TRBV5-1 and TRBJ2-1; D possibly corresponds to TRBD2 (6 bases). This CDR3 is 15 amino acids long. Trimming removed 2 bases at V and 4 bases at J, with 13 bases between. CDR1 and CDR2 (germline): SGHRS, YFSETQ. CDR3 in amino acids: CASSLLAVSYNEQFF. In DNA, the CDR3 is TGCGCCAGCAGCTTACTAGCCGTAAGTTACAATGAGCAGTTCTTC.

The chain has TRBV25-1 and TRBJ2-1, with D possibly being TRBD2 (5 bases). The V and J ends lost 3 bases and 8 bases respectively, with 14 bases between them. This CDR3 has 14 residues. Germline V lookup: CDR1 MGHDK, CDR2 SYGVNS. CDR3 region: CASSDAGSADEQFF. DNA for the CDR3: TGTGCCAGCAGTGATGCGGGTTCCGCCGATGAGCAGTTCTTC.

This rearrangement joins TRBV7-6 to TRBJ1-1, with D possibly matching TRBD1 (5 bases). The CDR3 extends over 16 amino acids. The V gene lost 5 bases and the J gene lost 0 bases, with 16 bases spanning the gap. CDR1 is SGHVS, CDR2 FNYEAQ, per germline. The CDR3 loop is CASSPTPTDMNTEAFF. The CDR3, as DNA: TGTGCCAGCAGCCCGACCCCGACAGATATGAACACTGAAGCTTTCTTT.

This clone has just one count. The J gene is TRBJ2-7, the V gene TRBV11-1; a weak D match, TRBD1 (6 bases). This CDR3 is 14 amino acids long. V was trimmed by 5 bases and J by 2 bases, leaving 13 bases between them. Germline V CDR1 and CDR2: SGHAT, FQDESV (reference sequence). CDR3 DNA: TGTGCCAGCAGCCTCACCCGGGACACCTACGAGCAGTACTTC. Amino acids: CASSLTRDTYEQYF.

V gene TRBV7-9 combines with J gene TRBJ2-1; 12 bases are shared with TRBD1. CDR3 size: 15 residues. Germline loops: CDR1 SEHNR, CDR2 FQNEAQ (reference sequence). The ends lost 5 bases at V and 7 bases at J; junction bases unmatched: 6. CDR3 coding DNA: TGTGCCAGCAGCGAACGGGACAGGGGGCTTAATGAGCAGTTCTTC. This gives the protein CASSERDRGLNEQFF. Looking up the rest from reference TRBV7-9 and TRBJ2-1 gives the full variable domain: DTGVSQNPRHKITKRGQNVTFRCDPISEHNRLYWYRQTLGQGPEFLTYFQNEAQLEKSRLLSDRFSAERPKGSFSTLEIQRTEQGDSAMYLCASSERDRGLNEQFFGPGTRLTVL.

In DNA form, the CDR3 reads TGTGCCAGCAGCCATTTGACTAGCGGGAGGGCCAATGAGCAGTTCTTC. This translates into CASSHLTSGRANEQFF. V usage is TRBV14 and J usage is TRBJ2-1, with 14 bases that match TRBD2. The V segment lost 3 bases and the J segment 6 bases; nucleotides outside the gene matches: 4. This CDR3 comprises 16 residues. Germline V lookup: CDR1 SGHDN, CDR2 FVKESK.

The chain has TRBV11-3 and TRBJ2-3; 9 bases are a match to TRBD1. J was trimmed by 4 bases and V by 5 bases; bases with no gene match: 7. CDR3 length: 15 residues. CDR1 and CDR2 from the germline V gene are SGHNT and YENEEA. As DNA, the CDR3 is TGTGCCAGCAGCCGGGGGACAGGGAAGTCAGATACGCAGTATTTT. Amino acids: CASSRGTGKSDTQYF.

The CDR3 sequence: CATWAIKNTEAFF. The CDR3 bases are TGTGCCACCTGGGCCATCAAGAACACTGAAGCTTTCTTT. J is TRBJ1-1 and V is TRBV28; D gene uncertain. Per the germline V gene, CDR1 is MDHEN and CDR2 is SYDVKM. CDR3 length: 13 residues. V dropped 10 bases and J dropped 1 base, with 13 bases sitting between them. The full variable domain, rest sourced from reference TRBV28 and TRBJ1-1, is DVKVTQSSRYLVKRTGEKVFLECVQDMDHENMFWYRQDPGLGLRLIYFSYDVKMKEKGDIPEGYSVSREKKERFSLILESASTNQTSMYLCATWAIKNTEAFFGQGTRLTVV.

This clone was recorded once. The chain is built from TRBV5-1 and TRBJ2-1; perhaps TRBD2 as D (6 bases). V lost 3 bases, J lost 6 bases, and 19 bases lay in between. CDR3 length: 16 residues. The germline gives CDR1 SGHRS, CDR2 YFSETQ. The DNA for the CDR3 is TGCGCCAGCAGCTCGGCGGGGCTTAACTCGGCCAATGAGCAGTTCTTC. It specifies CASSSAGLNSANEQFF.

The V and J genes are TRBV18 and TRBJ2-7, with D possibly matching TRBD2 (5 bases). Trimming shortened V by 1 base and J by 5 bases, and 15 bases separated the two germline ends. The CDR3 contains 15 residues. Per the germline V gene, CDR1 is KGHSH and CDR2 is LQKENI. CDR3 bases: TGTGCCAGCTCACCACGGACGGGAATTGGGAACGAGCAGTACTTC. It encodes CASSPRTGIGNEQYF.

CDR3 residues: CASSFTWTSGRLEQYF. The DNA of the CDR3 is TGTGCCAGCAGTTTCACCTGGACTAGCGGCCGCTTAGAGCAGTACTTC. This chain joins TRBV27 and TRBJ2-7; TRBD2 aligns across 10 bases. The CDR3 is 16 residues long. Germline loops: CDR1 MNHEY, CDR2 SMNVEV (reference sequence). J was trimmed by 7 bases and V by 3 bases; bases with no gene match: 12.

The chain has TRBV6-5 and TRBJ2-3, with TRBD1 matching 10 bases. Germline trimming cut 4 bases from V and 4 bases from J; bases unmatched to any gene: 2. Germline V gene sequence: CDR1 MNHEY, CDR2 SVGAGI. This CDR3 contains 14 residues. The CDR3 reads CASSFGQGADTQYF. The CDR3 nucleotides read TGTGCCAGCAGTTTTGGACAGGGGGCAGATACGCAGTATTTT.

CDR3 loop: CASSSRTSVYNEQFF. The CDR3 nucleotides read TGTGCCAGCAGCTCAAGGACTAGTGTCTACAATGAGCAGTTCTTC. V is TRBV11-3 and J is TRBJ2-1; 7 bases map to TRBD2. Germline V gene sequence: CDR1 SGHNT, CDR2 YENEEA. This CDR3 has 15 amino acids. The V gene end was trimmed by 4 bases and the J gene end by 3 bases; junction bases not matched to a gene: 6.

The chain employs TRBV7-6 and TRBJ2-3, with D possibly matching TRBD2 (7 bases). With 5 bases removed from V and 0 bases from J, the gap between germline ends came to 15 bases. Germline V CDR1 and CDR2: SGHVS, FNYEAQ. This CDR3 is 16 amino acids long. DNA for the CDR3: TGTGCCAGCAGCAGTAGGGGGGGACTTAGCACAGATACGCAGTATTTT. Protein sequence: CASSSRGGLSTDTQYF.

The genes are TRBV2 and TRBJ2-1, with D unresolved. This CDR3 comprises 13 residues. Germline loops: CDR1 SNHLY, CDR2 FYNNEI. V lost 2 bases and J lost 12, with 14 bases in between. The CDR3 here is CASSETTPIRQFF. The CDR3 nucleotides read TGTGCCAGCAGTGAAACTACCCCAATCCGGCAGTTCTTC.

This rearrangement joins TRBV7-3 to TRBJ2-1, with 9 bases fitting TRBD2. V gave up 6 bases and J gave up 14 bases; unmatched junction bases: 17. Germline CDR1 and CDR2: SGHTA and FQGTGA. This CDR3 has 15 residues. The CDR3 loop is CASSQSGRPRFPEFF. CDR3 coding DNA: TGTGCCAGCAGTCAGAGCGGGAGGCCACGTTTTCCAGAGTTCTTC. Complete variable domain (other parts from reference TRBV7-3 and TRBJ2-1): GAGVSQTPSNKVTEKGKYVELRCDPISGHTALYWYRQSLGQGPEFLIYFQGTGAADDSGLPNDRFFAVRPEGSVSTLKIQRTERGDSAVYLCASSQSGRPRFPEFFGPGTRLTVL.

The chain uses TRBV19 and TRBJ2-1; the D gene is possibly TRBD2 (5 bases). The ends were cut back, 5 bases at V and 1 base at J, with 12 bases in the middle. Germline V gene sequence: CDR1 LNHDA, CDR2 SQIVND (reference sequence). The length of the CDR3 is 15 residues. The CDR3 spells CASSATGISYNEQFF. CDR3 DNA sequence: TGTGCCAGTAGTGCGACGGGGATTTCCTACAATGAGCAGTTCTTC.

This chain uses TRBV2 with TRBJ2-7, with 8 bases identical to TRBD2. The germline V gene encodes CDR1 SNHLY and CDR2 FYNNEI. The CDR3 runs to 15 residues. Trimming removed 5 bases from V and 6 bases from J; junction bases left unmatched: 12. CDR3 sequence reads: CASSPAGGAVGEQYF. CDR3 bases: TGTGCCAGCAGTCCGGCCGGGGGGGCAGTAGGCGAGCAGTACTTC. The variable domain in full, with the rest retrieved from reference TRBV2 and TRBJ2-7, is EPEVTQTPSHQVTQMGQEVILRCVPISNHLYFYWYRQILGQKVEFLVSFYNNEISEKSEIFDDQFSVERPDGSNFTLKIRSTKLEDSAMYFCASSPAGGAVGEQYFGPGTRLTVT.

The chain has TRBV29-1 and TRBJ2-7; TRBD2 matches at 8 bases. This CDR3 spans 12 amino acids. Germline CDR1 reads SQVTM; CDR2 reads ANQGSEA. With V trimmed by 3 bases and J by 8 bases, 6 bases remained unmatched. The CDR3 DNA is TGCAGCGTTGACGGGACTAGTAGTAAGCAGTACTTC. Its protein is CSVDGTSSKQYF.

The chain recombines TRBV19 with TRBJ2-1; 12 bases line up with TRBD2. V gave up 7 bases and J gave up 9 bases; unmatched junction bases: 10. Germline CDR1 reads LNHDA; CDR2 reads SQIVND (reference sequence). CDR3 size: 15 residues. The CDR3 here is CASNPSGRALGEQFF. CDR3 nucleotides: TGTGCCAGTAACCCTAGCGGGAGGGCTCTCGGTGAGCAGTTCTTC.